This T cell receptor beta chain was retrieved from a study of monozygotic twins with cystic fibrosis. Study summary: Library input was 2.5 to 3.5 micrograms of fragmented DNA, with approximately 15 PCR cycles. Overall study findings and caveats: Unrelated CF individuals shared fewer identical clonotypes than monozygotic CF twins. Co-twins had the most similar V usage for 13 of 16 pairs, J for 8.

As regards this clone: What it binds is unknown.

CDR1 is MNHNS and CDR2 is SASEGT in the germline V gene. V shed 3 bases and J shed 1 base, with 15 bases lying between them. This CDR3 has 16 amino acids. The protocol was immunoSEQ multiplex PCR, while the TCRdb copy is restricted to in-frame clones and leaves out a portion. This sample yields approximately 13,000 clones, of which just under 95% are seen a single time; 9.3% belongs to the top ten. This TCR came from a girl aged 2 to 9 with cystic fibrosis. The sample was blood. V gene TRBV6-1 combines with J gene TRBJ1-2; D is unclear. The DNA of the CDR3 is TGTGCCAGCAGTGAGTTTTCCCTTATTGGTAACTATGGCTACACCTTC. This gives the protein CASSEFSLIGNYGYTF.